The sequence of this T cell receptor beta chain was determined in a study of a mutant IDH1 vaccine in newly diagnosed glioma. Sequencing used immunoSEQ multiplex PCR; TCRdb keeps in-frame clones, though not all of them. The sample carries about 88,000 clones, around 80% recorded once. Trimming removed 3 bases from V and 4 bases from J, with 12 bases in between. The CDR3 is 14 amino acids. CDR1 and CDR2 (germline): SEHNR, FQNEAQ (reference sequence). The time point denotes: baseline, week 1 (first vaccination visit). This sample's treatment: pre-vaccination baseline after standard-of-care therapy. The donors had new WHO grade 3 or 4 astrocytomas; these were IDH1-mutant and ATRX-lost.

Source: PBMCs, taken from a glioma patient treated with radiotherapy, temozolomide or both. This TCR was recovered from a man in his forties with glioma. Some clones in this sample may be carry-over from other donors' samples. The rearrangement uses TRBV7-9 and TRBJ2-5, with D tentatively TRBD1 (6 bases). The CDR3 DNA follows: TGTGCCAGCAGCTTCGGCTCAGGGGTAGAGACCCAGTACTTC. This codes for CASSFGSGVETQYF.